The 17 T cell receptor beta chains listed next were all sequenced from one sample in a study of OX40 agonist ivuxolimab in advanced cancers. Clones were read by immunoSEQ multiplex PCR, and TCRdb kept only the in-frame ones, dropping some. The profile shows around 64,000 clones, about 83% of them singletons. This sample comprised CD4+ or CD8+ T cells sorted from blood, obtained in a trial of the OX40 agonist ivuxolimab. All receptors derive from an adult with an advanced solid tumor such as melanoma, head and neck, liver or kidney cancer.

CDR3 amino acids: CASSYSMSAGTYEQYF. In DNA, the CDR3 is TGTGCCAGCAGTTACTCGATGTCGGCCGGTACCTACGAGCAGTACTTC. The V call is TRBV6-6, the J call TRBJ2-7; D not resolved. The germline V gene encodes CDR1 MNHNY and CDR2 SVGAGI (reference sequence). Between the trimmed V and J ends, which lost 0 bases and 2 bases, there was a span of 14 bases. The CDR3 is made up of 16 amino acids.

This clone was recorded once. V gene TRBV6-1 combines with J gene TRBJ2-5; D unclear. The CDR3 sequence is 15 residues long. CDR1 and CDR2 from the germline V gene are MNHNS and SASEGT. V shed 0 bases and J shed 4 bases, with 12 bases lying between them. CDR3 nucleotides: TGTGCCAGCAGTGAAGCGCTCAACCCCAGAGAGACCCAGTACTTC. Its translation is CASSEALNPRETQYF.

This sequence joins TRBV9 and TRBJ1-1; D perhaps matches TRBD1 (5 bases). The CDR3 consists of 13 residues. Germline assignment: CDR1 SGDLS and CDR2 YYNGEE. Trimming removed 4 bases at V and 2 bases at J, with 9 bases between. The CDR3 sequence: CASSIGTNTEAFF. In nucleotides, the CDR3 is TGTGCCAGCAGCATTGGGACTAACACTGAAGCTTTCTTT.

The V gene is TRBV29-1, the J gene TRBJ2-1; 8 bases align to TRBD2. The CDR3 runs to 17 residues. CDR1 SQVTM and CDR2 ANQGSEA come from the germline V gene. Losses at the gene ends were 6 bases for V and 7 bases for J; bases not matched to a gene: 20. CDR3: CSVPRLLGTSGKNEQFF. DNA for the CDR3: TGCAGCGTACCCAGGCTTTTAGGAACTAGCGGCAAAAATGAGCAGTTCTTC.

The CDR3, as DNA: TGTGCCAGCAGCGCGCGAGGGAAGAATGAAAAACTGTTTTTT. Protein: CASSARGKNEKLFF. The chain combines TRBV2 with TRBJ1-4; no clear D gene. V was trimmed by 6 bases and J by 5 bases, leaving 13 bases between them. This CDR3 has 14 residues. Germline CDR1 SNHLY, CDR2 FYNNEI. The full variable domain, rest sourced from reference TRBV2 and TRBJ1-4, is EPEVTQTPSHQVTQMGQEVILRCVPISNHLYFYWYRQILGQKVEFLVSFYNNEISEKSEIFDDQFSVERPDGSNFTLKIRSTKLEDSAMYFCASSARGKNEKLFFGSGTQLSVL.

In its sample, this clone was seen once. This chain joins TRBV7-9 and TRBJ2-3, with 9 bases that match TRBD1. Losses at the gene ends were 3 bases for V and 1 base for J; bases not matched to a gene: 5. The CDR3 is made up of 16 amino acids. CDR1 SEHNR and CDR2 FQNEAQ come from the germline V gene (reference sequence). The CDR3 sequence: CASSFYRTGGTDTQYF. CDR3 sequence (DNA): TGTGCCAGCAGCTTTTACCGGACAGGGGGCACAGATACGCAGTATTTT. The variable domain in full, completed from reference TRBV7-9 and TRBJ2-3, reads DTGVSQNPRHKITKRGQNVTFRCDPISEHNRLYWYRQTLGQGPEFLTYFQNEAQLEKSRLLSDRFSAERPKGSFSTLEIQRTEQGDSAMYLCASSFYRTGGTDTQYFGPGTRLTVL.

This chain uses TRBV19 with TRBJ1-2; D is undetermined. The ends were cut back, 9 bases at V and 5 bases at J, with 22 bases in the middle. Germline CDR1 LNHDA, CDR2 SQIVND (reference sequence). The CDR3 extends over 15 amino acids. CDR3: CASKPGPAEAYGYTF. The CDR3 bases are TGTGCCAGCAAACCAGGACCGGCAGAAGCTTATGGCTACACCTTC.

As regards this clone: Other DNA sequences in this sample translate to the same CDR3. The CDR3 sequence is CASSLGMNTEAFF. CDR3 bases: TGTGCCAGCAGCTTAGGCATGAACACTGAAGCTTTCTTT. The rearrangement links TRBV7-3 to TRBJ1-1, with D unclear. Between the trimmed V and J ends, which lost 2 bases and 0 bases, there was a span of 4 bases. The V gene's germline CDR1 is SGHTA and CDR2 FQGTGA. The CDR3 is 13 amino acids. The variable domain in full, completed from reference TRBV7-3 and TRBJ1-1, reads GAGVSQTPSNKVTEKGKYVELRCDPISGHTALYWYRQSLGQGPEFLIYFQGTGAADDSGLPNDRFFAVRPEGSVSTLKIQRTERGDSAVYLCASSLGMNTEAFFGQGTRLTVV.

The chain combines TRBV30 with TRBJ1-4; D remains ambiguous. CDR1 and CDR2 (germline): GTSNPN, SVGIG (reference sequence). The V and J ends lost 2 bases and 7 bases respectively, with 8 bases between them. The length of the CDR3 is 12 residues. The CDR3 coding sequence is TGTGCCTGGAGTACCCTCCGTGAAAAACTGTTTTTT. Protein: CAWSTLREKLFF.

This sequence joins TRBV9 and TRBJ1-5; TRBD1 agrees at 7 bases. CDR1 and CDR2 from the germline V gene are SGDLS and YYNGEE. V was pared by 3 bases and J by 4 bases, with 4 bases of the junction left unmatched. The CDR3 has 14 amino acids. The CDR3 region is CASSGDSRNQPQHF. The CDR3 nucleotides are TGTGCCAGCAGCGGGGACAGTAGAAATCAGCCCCAGCATTTT.

The genes are TRBV5-5 and TRBJ2-7; 14 bases line up with TRBD2. The CDR3 runs to 14 residues. From germline, CDR1 is SGHKS and CDR2 YYEKEE (reference sequence). The V and J ends lost 4 bases and 12 bases, in that order; junction bases with no gene match: 9. The CDR3 sequence: CASSKGLAGDNRYF. The CDR3 DNA is TGTGCCAGCAGCAAGGGACTAGCGGGGGATAATCGGTACTTC. Full variable domain (remainder filled in from reference TRBV5-5 and TRBJ2-7): DAGVTQSPTHLIKTRGQQVTLRCSPISGHKSVSWYQQVLGQGPQFIFQYYEKEERGRGNFPDRFSARQFPNYSSELNVNALLLGDSALYLCASSKGLAGDNRYFGPGTRLTVT.

A single count supports this clone. This chain connects TRBV18 to TRBJ2-5, with D tentatively TRBD2 (5 bases). Trimming removed 3 bases at V and 2 bases at J, with 13 bases between. This CDR3 has 15 residues. Germline CDR1 KGHSH, CDR2 LQKENI. In DNA, the CDR3 is TGTGCCAGCTCACCCGCGGGTGACGCGCAAGAGACCCAGTACTTC. This encodes CASSPAGDAQETQYF.

This chain joins TRBV29-1 and TRBJ2-1, with 10 nucleotides matching TRBD2. V lost 5 bases to trimming and J lost 9 bases; unmatched junction nucleotides: 7. The germline gives CDR1 SQVTM, CDR2 ANQGSEA. This CDR3 region has 13 residues. The CDR3 region has the DNA TGCAGCGTTAGCGGGAGGGCCGATGGTGAGCAGTTCTTC. As protein: CSVSGRADGEQFF.

As to this clone: The junction differs from germline at one of its ends, possibly a read error. The chain joins TRBV11-3 to TRBJ2-2; D might be TRBD1 (7 bases). This CDR3 contains 18 residues. The germline V gene encodes CDR1 SGHNT and CDR2 YENEEA. The CDR3 reads CASSLDRRRGPNIGELFF. The CDR3 nucleotides read TGTGCCAGCAGCTTAGATCGGCGGAGGGGGCCGAACATCGGGGAGCTGTTTTTT.

The V and J genes are TRBV5-1 and TRBJ2-5, with TRBD1 matching over 7 bases. The CDR3 covers 14 residues. Germline trimming cut 2 bases from V and 5 bases from J; bases unmatched to any gene: 6. The germline V gene has CDR1 SGHRS and CDR2 YFSETQ. The CDR3 here is CASSLTGVAETQYF. For the CDR3, the DNA is TGCGCCAGCAGCTTAACAGGGGTGGCGGAGACCCAGTACTTC.

The chain uses TRBV28 and TRBJ1-1, with D possibly being TRBD1 (5 bases). The V end was cut by 4 bases, the J end by 1 base, with 10 bases between. Germline V gene sequence: CDR1 MDHEN, CDR2 SYDVKM. CDR3 length: 14 residues. CDR3 sequence reads: CASSSGSWNTEAFF. For the CDR3, the DNA is TGTGCCAGCAGTTCAGGGAGTTGGAACACTGAAGCTTTCTTT.

This clone occurred a few times. This sequence joins TRBV18 and TRBJ2-7; TRBD2 aligns across 14 bases. Germline V gene lookup returns CDR1 KGHSH and CDR2 LQKENI. J gave up 7 bases and V 0 bases, and 5 bases lay outside the gene matches. This CDR3 is 16 amino acids long. CDR3 DNA: TGTGCCAGCTCACCACCGACTAGCGGGAGGGCTGGGGAGCAGTACTTC. This translates into CASSPPTSGRAGEQYF.